The TCR beta chain described here comes from a study of patients and donors after allogeneic stem cell transplantation. TCRdb reprocessed the RT-PCR reads via MiXCR and lists one record per CDR3 protein. The table has 920,000 or so distinct CDR3 sequences, approximately 18% seen once. This clonotype originated in a human donor who was either an allogeneic HSCT recipient or a stem cell or donor lymphocyte infusion donor (not recorded which). It is not recorded whose cells these are; they may come from a transplant donor. Specimen: blood, either unsorted or a sorted T cell fraction (not recorded which).

CDR3 sequence (DNA): TGCAGTGCTGGGCCGGGACAGGGGACCACTGAAGCTTTCTTT. Translation gives CSAGPGQGTTEAFF. The chain couples TRBV20-1 to TRBJ1-1, with TRBD1 identical over 10 bases. Germline lookup yields CDR1 DFQATT and CDR2 SNEGSKA (reference sequence). V was clipped by 5 bases and J by 4 bases; unmatched bases: 7. The CDR3 is made up of 14 amino acids.